The text below deals with one T cell receptor (beta chain). The source of the sample is a study of T cell responses to AZD1222 COVID-19 vaccine. CDR3 size: 16 residues. V was clipped by 0 bases and J by 0 bases, with 12 bases between them. Germline CDR1 and CDR2: SGDLS and YYNGEE. TCRdb's table, derived via immunoSEQ multiplex PCR, lists solely in-frame clones and lacks some. The sample contains fewer than 150,000 clones, roughly 93% of which appear only once. This specimen consisted of peripheral blood, obtained on day 0 of AZD1222 vaccination. The sequence derives from an adult in good health. V usage is TRBV9 and J usage is TRBJ1-2, with a tentative D call TRBD1 (6 bases). The CDR3: CASSVDVGAANYGYTF. In DNA, the CDR3 is TGTGCCAGCAGCGTAGATGTGGGGGCAGCTAACTATGGCTACACCTTC.